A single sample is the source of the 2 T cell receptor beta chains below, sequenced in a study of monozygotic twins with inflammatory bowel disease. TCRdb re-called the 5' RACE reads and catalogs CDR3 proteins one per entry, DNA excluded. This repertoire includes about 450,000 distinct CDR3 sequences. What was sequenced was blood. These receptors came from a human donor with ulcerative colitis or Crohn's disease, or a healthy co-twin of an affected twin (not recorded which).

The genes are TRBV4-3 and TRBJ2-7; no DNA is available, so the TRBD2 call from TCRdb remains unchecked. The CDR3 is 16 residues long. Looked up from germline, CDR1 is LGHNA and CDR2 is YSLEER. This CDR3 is CASSQGSGSPIYEQYF.

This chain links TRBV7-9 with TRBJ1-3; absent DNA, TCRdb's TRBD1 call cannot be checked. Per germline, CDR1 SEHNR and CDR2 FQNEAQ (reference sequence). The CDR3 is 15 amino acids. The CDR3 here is CASSSTPTVGNTIYF.